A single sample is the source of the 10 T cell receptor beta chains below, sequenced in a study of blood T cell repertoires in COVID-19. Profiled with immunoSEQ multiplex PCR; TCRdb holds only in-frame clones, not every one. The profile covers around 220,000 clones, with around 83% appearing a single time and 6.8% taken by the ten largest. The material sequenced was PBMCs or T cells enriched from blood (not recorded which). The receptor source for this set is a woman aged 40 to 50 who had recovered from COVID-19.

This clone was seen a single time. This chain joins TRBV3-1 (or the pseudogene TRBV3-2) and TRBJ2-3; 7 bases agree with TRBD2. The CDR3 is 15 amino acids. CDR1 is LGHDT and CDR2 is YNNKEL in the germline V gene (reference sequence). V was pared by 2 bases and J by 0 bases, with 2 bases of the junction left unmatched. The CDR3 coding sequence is TGTGCCAGCAGCCAACTAGCGGCTAGCACAGATACGCAGTATTTT. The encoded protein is CASSQLAASTDTQYF.

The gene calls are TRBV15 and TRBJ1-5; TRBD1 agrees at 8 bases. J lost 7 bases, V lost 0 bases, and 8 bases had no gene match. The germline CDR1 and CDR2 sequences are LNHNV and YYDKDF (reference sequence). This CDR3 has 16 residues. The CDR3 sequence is CATSRDPGTGRQPQHF. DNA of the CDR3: TGTGCCACCAGCAGAGATCCCGGGACAGGTAGGCAGCCCCAGCATTTT.

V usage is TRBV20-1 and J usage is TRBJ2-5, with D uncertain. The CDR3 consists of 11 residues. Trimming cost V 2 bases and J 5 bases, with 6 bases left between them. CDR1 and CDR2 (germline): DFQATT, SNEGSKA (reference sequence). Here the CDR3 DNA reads TGCAGTGCTAGAAAGGAGGAGACCCAGTACTTC. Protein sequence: CSARKEETQYF.

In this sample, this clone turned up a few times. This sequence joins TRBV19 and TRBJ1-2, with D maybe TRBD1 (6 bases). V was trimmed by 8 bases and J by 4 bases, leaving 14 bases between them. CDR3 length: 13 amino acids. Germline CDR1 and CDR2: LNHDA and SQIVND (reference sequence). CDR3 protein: CASGRQELYGYTF. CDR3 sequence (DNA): TGTGCCAGTGGCAGACAGGAGCTCTATGGCTACACCTTC.

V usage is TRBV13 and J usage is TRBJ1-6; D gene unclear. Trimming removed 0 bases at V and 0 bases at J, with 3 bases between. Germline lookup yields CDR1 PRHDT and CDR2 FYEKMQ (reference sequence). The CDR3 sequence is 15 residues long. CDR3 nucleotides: TGTGCCAGCAGCTTAGGGAGCTCCTATAATTCACCCCTCCACTTT. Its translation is CASSLGSSYNSPLHF.

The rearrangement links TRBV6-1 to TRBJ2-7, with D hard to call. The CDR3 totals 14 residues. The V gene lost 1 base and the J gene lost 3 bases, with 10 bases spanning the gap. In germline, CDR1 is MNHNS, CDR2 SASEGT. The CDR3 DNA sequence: TGTGCCAGCAGTGAAGGAGAGTCCTACTACGAGCAGTACTTC. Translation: CASSEGESYYEQYF.

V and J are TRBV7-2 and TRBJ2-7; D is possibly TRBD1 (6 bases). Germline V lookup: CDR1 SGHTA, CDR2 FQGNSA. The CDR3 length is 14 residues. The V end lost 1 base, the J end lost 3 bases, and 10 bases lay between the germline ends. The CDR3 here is CASSLGRGSYEQYF. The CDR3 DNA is TGTGCCAGCAGCTTAGGCAGGGGTAGCTACGAGCAGTACTTC.

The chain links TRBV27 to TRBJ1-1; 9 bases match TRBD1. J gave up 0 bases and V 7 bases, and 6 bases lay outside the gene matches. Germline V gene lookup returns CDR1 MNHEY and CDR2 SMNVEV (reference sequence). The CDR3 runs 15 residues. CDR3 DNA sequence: TGTGCCAGCACTCCCCGGACAGGGGTGAACACTGAAGCTTTCTTT. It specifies CASTPRTGVNTEAFF.

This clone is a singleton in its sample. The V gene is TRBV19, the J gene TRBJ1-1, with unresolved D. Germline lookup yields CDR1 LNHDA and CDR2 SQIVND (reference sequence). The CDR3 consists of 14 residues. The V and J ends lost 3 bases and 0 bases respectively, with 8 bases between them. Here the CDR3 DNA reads TGTGCCAGTAGTATCGGGAATGTGAACACTGAAGCTTTCTTT. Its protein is CASSIGNVNTEAFF.

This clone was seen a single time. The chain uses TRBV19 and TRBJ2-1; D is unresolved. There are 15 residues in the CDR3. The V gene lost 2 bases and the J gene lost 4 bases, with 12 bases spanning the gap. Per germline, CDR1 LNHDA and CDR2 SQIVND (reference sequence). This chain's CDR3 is CASSINRDLYNEQFF. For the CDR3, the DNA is TGTGCCAGTAGTATAAACAGAGACCTTTACAATGAGCAGTTCTTC.